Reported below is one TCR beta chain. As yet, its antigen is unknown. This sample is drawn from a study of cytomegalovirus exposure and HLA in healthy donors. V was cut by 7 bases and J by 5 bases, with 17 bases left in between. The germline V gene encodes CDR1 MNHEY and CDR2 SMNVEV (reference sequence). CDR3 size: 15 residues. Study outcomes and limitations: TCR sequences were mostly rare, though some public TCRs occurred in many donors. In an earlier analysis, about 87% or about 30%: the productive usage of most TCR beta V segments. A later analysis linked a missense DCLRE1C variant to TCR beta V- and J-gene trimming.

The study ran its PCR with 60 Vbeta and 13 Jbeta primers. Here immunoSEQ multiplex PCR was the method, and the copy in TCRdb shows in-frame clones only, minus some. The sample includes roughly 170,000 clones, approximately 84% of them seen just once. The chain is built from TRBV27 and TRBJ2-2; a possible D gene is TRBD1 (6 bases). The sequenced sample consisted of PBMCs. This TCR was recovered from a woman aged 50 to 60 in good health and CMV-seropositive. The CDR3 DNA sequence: TGTGCCAGCACCCTCAGGGGACGGGTTACCGGGGAGCTGTTTTTT. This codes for CASTLRGRVTGELFF.